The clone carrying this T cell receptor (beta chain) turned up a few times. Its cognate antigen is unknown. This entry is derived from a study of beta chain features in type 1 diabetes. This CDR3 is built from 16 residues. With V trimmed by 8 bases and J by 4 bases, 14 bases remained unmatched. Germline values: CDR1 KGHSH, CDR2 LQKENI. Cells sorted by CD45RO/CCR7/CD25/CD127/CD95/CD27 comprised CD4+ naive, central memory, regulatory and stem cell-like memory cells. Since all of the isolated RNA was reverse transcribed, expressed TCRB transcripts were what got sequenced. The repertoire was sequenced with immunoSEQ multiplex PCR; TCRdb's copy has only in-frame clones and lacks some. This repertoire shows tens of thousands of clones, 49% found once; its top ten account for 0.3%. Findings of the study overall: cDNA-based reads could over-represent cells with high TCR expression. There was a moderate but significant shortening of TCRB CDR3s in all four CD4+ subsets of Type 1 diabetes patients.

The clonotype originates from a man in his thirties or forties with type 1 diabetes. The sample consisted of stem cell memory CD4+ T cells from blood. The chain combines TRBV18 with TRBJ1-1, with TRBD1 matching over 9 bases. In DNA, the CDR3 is TGTGCCAGCGCGCGGACAGGGGAAATAGGAGGCACTGAAGCTTTCTTT. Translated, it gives CASARTGEIGGTEAFF.